The source of this T cell receptor (beta chain) is a study of blood T cell repertoires in COVID-19. Clones were read by immunoSEQ multiplex PCR, and TCRdb kept only the in-frame ones, dropping some. Of around 100,000 clones in the sample, about four fifths were seen once. The TCR was taken from a human donor in a cohort sampled during active COVID-19. Material: peripheral blood.

The CDR3 DNA reads as TGTGCCAGCACCACCCTGACAGGGGGCAATTCACCCCTCCACTTT. Its protein product is CASTTLTGGNSPLHF. The genes are TRBV27 and TRBJ1-6; 10 bases fit TRBD1. Germline V CDR1 and CDR2: MNHEY, SMNVEV (reference sequence). V lost 7 bases and J lost 7; bases outside the gene matches: 7. This CDR3 spans 15 amino acids.